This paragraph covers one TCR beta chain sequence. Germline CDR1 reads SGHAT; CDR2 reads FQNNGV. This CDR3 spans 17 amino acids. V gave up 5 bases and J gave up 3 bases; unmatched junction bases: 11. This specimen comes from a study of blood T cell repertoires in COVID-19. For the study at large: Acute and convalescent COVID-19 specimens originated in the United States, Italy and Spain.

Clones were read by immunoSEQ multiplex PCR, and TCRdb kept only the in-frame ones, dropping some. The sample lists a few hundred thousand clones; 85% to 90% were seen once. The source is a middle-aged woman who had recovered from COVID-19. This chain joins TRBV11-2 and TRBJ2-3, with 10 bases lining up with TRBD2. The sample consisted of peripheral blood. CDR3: CASSPGLAGESTDTQYF. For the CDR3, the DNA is TGTGCCAGCAGCCCGGGGCTAGCGGGAGAATCGACAGATACGCAGTATTTT.